This T cell receptor beta chain was identified in a study of post-analysis software for immune sequencing data. Turning to the study itself: Some patients lacked subtype; others had relapsing-remitting, secondary progressive or progressive-relapsing disease. Broader study findings: Patients carried roughly 5 TRBV segments more frequently than controls did, and TRBV5-6, TRBV5-1 and TRBV20-1 were among them. Multiple sclerosis patients had significantly lower normalized Chao1 diversity than controls. Under the F measure, samples that were prepared in one batch clustered strongly together.

Unique molecular identifiers had been added to the TCR beta cDNA libraries. Starting from around 0.96 to 9.9 million T cells, the study yielded hundreds of thousands of cDNA molecules. TCRdb fed the PCR reads into MiXCR, producing one record per CDR3 protein. In the table there are 350,000 to 450,000 distinct CDR3 sequences, roughly 36% of which are singletons. Between the trimmed V and J ends, which lost 6 bases and 5 bases, there was a span of 13 bases. There are 13 residues in the CDR3. CDR1 is SGHTA and CDR2 is FQGNSA in the germline V gene. A few counts support this clonotype. Its antigen is currently unknown.

The chain is built from TRBV7-2 and TRBJ2-5; maybe TRBD2 (6 bases). The specimen sequenced was blood. The TCR sequence derives from a girl aged 5 to 17 with multiple sclerosis. CDR3: CASRRGSSETQYF. The CDR3 DNA reads TGTGCCAGCAGGCGGGGTAGTTCGGAGACCCAGTACTTC.